The rows below give T cell receptor beta chains drawn from one sample of a study of cytomegalovirus exposure and HLA in healthy donors. Measured with immunoSEQ multiplex PCR; TCRdb has only the in-frame clones, and not every one. This table holds about 130,000 clones, around 80% found once. Material for sequencing was PBMCs. All receptors derive from a woman aged 30 to 39 in good health and CMV-seronegative. The CDR3 runs from the conserved cysteine through the conserved F or W. Fields, in order: clone size, D gene, V gene, J gene, CDR3 DNA, CDR3 protein. The D gene is left open where the match is weak. The listing skips clone size in some rows; elsewhere it reads once, few, many or a size class.

size: .; D: .; V: TRBV30; J: TRBJ2-4; DNA: TGTGCCTGGAGTGTGGGGGGGCCCCGAGCCAAAAACATTCAGTACTTC; CDR3: CAWSVGGPRAKNIQYF
size: .; D: .; V: TRBV4-3; J: TRBJ2-2; DNA: TGCGCCAGCAGCCAAGGGAGTAGCGGGAACACCGGGGAGCTGTTTTTT; CDR3: CASSQGSSGNTGELFF
size: .; D: .; V: TRBV10-3; J: TRBJ1-1; DNA: TGTGCCATCTACAGGGTGAACACTGAAGCTTTCTTT; CDR3: CAIYRVNTEAFF
size: .; D: .; V: TRBV9; J: TRBJ1-5; DNA: TGTGCCAGCAGGGAGGGTTCACTAGGGTCGGGGAAGGGCAATCAGCCCCAGCATTTT; CDR3: CASREGSLGSGKGNQPQHF
size: few; D: TRBD1; V: TRBV4-3; J: TRBJ2-5; DNA: TGCGCCAGCAGCCGCGACAGGGGAGAGACCCAGTACTTC; CDR3: CASSRDRGETQYF
size: .; D: .; V: TRBV15; J: TRBJ2-7; DNA: TGTGCCCCCTATTTCGAACTAGCCCGACCTATCTGGTACTACGAGCAGTACTTC; CDR3: CAPYFELARPIWYYEQYF
size: few; D: TRBD2; V: TRBV23-1; J: TRBJ2-3; DNA: TGCGCCAGCAGTCAAGTCCCTTGCCCACTAGCGGGGTCCCGGAAATCCCTCACAGATACGCAGTATTTT; CDR3: CASSQVPCPLAGSRKSLTDTQYF
size: .; D: .; V: TRBV2; J: TRBJ2-2; DNA: TGTGCCAGCAGTGAATGGCGGACGAACACCGGGGAGCTGTTTTTT; CDR3: CASSEWRTNTGELFF
size: .; D: .; V: TRBV4-2; J: TRBJ1-1; DNA: TGTGCCAGCAGCTTCGGGGGGGCTGTGAACACTGAAGCTTTCTTT; CDR3: CASSFGGAVNTEAFF
size: .; D: TRBD2; V: TRBV7-9; J: TRBJ2-5; DNA: TGTGCCAGCCTTTCAGGCCCCGCAGCGGGACGCCGAGAGACCCAGTACTTC; CDR3: CASLSGPAAGRRETQYF
size: .; D: .; V: TRBV2; J: TRBJ1-1; DNA: TGTGCCAGCAGGATAGAGGGTGAAGCTTTCTTT; CDR3: CASRIEGEAFF
size: .; D: TRBD1; V: TRBV19; J: TRBJ1-1; DNA: TGTGCCAGTATGGATAGAGGGGGCTCGGATGAAGCTTTCTTT; CDR3: CASMDRGGSDEAFF